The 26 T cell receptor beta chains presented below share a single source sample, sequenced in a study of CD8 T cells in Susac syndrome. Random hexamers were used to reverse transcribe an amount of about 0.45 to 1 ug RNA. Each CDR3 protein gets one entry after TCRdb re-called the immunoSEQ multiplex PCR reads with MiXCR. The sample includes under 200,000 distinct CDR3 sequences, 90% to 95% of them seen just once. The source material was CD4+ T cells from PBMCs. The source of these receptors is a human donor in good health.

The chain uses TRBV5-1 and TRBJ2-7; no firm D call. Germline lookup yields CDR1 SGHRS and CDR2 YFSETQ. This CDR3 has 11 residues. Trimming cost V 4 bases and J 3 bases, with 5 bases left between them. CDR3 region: CASSTNYEQYF. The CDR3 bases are TGCGCCAGCAGCACTAACTACGAGCAGTACTTC.

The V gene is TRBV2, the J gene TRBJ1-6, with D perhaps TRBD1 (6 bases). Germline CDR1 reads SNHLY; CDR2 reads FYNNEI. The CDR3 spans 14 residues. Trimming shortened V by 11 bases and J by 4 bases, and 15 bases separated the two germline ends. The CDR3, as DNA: TGTGCCGGGCGTGGGGGCCGTTATAATTCACCCCTCCACTTT. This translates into CAGRGGRYNSPLHF.

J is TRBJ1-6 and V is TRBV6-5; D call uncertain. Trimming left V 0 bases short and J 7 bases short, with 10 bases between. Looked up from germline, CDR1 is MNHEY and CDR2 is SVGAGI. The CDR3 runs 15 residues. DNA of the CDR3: TGTGCCAGCAGTTACTCGAGGGTTAAGAATTCACCCCTCCACTTT. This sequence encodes CASSYSRVKNSPLHF.

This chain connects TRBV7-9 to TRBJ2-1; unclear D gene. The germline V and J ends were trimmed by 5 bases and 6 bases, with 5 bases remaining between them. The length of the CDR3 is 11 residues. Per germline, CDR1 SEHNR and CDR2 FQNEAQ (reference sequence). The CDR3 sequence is CASSDANEQFF. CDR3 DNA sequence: TGTGCCAGCAGCGACGCCAATGAGCAGTTCTTC.

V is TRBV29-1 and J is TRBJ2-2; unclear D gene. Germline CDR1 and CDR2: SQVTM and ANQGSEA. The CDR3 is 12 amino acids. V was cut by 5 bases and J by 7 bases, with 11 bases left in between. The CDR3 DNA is TGCAGCGTTAGGGTTGGTGGCGGGGAGCTGTTTTTT. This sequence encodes CSVRVGGGELFF.

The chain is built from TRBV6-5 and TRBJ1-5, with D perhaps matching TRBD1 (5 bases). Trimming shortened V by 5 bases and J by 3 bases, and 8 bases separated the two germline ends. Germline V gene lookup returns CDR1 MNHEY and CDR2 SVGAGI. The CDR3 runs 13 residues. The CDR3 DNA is TGTGCCAGCAGTCGACAGTTCAATCAGCCCCAGCATTTT. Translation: CASSRQFNQPQHF.

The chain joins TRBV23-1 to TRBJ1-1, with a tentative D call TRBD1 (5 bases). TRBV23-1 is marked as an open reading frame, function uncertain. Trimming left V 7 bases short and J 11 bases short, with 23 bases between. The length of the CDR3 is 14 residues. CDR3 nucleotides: TGCGCCAGCACCTCCCTTAACAGGTTTCCGGAGGCTTTCTTT. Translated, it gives CASTSLNRFPEAFF.

DNA of the CDR3: TGTGCCAGCAGCTTAAATGGACGGCACTATGGCTACACCTTC. It yields the protein CASSLNGRHYGYTF. The chain couples TRBV7-3 to TRBJ1-2; no reliable D call. The V end lost 1 base, the J end lost 3 bases, and 9 bases lay between the germline ends. Germline V lookup: CDR1 SGHTA, CDR2 FQGTGA. The CDR3 contains 14 residues.

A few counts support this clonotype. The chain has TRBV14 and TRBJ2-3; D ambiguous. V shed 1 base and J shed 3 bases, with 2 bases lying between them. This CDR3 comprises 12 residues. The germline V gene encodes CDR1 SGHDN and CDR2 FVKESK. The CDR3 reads CASSQGTDTQYF. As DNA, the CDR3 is TGTGCCAGCAGCCAAGGTACAGATACGCAGTATTTT.

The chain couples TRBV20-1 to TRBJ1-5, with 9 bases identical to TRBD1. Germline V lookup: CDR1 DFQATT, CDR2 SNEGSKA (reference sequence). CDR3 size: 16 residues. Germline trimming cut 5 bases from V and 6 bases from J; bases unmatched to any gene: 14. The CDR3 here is CSAHTGGLGPGQPQHF. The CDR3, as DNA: TGCAGTGCTCACACAGGGGGCCTCGGGCCAGGTCAGCCCCAGCATTTT.

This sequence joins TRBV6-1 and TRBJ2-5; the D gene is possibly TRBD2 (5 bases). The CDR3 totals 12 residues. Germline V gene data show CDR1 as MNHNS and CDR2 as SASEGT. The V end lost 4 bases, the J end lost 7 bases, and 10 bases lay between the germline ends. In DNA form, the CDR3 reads TGTGCCAGCAGTGGCCCCCGGGGGACCCAGTACTTC. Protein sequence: CASSGPRGTQYF.

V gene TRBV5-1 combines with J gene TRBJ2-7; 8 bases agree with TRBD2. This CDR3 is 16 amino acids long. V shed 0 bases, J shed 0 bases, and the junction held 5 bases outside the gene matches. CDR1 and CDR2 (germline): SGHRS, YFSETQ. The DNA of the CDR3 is TGCGCCAGCAGCTTGGGAGGCGGGGGGCCCTCCTACGAGCAGTACTTC. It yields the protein CASSLGGGGPSYEQYF.

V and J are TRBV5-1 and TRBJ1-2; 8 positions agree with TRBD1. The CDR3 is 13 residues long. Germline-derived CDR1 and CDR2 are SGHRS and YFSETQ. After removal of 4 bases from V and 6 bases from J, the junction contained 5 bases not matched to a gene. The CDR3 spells CASSVGQVHGYTF. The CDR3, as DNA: TGCGCCAGCAGCGTGGGACAGGTACATGGCTACACCTTC.

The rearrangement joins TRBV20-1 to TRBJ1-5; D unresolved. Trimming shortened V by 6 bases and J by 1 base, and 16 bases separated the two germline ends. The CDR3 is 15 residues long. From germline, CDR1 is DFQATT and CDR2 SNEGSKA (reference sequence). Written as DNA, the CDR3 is TGCAGTGCCGGACGGGGAACCCCCAGCAATCAGCCCCAGCATTTT. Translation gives CSAGRGTPSNQPQHF.

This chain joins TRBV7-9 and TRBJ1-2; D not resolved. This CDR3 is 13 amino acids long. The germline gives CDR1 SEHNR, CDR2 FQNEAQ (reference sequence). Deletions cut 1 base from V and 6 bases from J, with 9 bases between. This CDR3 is CASSLGGNHGYTF. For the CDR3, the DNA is TGTGCCAGCAGCTTAGGCGGGAATCATGGCTACACCTTC. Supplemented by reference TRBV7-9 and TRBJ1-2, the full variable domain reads DTGVSQNPRHKITKRGQNVTFRCDPISEHNRLYWYRQTLGQGPEFLTYFQNEAQLEKSRLLSDRFSAERPKGSFSTLEIQRTEQGDSAMYLCASSLGGNHGYTFGSGTRLTVV.

In nucleotides, the CDR3 is TGTGCCAGCTCACCGACAGAAGATCAGCCCCAGCATTTT. Translating it yields CASSPTEDQPQHF. The chain carries TRBV18 and TRBJ1-5, with a weak D call TRBD1 (5 bases). V shed 3 bases and J shed 5 bases, with 8 bases lying between them. CDR1 is KGHSH, CDR2 LQKENI, per germline. CDR3 size: 13 residues.

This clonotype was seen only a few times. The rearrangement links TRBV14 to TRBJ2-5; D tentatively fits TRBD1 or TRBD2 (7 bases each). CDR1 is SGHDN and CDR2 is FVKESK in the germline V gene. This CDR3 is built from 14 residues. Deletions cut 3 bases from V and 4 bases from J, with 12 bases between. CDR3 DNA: TGTGCCAGCAGCCACAGGGGGGGGAGAGAGACCCAGTACTTC. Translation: CASSHRGGRETQYF.

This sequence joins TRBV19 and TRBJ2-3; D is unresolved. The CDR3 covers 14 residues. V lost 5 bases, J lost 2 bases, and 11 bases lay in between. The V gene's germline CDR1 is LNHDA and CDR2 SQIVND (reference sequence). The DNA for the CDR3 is TGTGCCAGTAGTCCGACAATCTCCACAGATACGCAGTATTTT. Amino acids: CASSPTISTDTQYF.

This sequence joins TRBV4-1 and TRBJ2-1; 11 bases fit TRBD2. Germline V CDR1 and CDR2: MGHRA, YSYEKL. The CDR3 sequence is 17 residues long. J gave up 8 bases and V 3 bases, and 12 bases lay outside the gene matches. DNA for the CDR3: TGCGCCAGCAGCCAGGAAGATGTAGCGGGGGGGCCGGATGAGCAGTTCTTC. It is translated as CASSQEDVAGGPDEQFF.

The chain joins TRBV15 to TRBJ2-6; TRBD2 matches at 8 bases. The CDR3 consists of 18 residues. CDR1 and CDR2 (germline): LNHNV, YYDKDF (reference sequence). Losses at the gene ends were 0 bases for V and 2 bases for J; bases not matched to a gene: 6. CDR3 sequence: CATSRDREGGPGANVLTF. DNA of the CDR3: TGTGCCACCAGCAGAGACCGGGAGGGGGGGCCTGGGGCCAACGTCCTGACTTTC. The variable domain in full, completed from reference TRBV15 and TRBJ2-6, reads DAMVIQNPRYQVTQFGKPVTLSCSQTLNHNVMYWYQQKSSQAPKLLFHYYDKDFNNEADTPDNFQSRRPNTSFCFLDIRSPGLGDTAMYLCATSRDREGGPGANVLTFGAGSRLTVL.

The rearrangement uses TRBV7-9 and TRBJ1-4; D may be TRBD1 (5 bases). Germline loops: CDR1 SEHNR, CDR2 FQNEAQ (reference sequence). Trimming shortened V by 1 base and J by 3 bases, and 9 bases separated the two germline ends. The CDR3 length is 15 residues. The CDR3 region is CASSLEGRPNEKLFF. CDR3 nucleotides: TGTGCCAGCAGCTTAGAGGGGAGGCCTAATGAAAAACTGTTTTTT.

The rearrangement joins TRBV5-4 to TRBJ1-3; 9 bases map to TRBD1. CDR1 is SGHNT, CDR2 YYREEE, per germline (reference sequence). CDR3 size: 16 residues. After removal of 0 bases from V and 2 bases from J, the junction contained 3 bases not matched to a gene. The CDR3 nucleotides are TGTGCCAGCAGCTTGGCCGGGACAGGGACTGGAAACACCATATATTTT. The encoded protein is CASSLAGTGTGNTIYF. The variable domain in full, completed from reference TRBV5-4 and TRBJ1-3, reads ETGVTQSPTHLIKTRGQQVTLRCSSQSGHNTVSWYQQALGQGPQFIFQYYREEENGRGNFPPRFSGLQFPNYSSELNVNALELDDSALYLCASSLAGTGTGNTIYFGEGSWLTVV.

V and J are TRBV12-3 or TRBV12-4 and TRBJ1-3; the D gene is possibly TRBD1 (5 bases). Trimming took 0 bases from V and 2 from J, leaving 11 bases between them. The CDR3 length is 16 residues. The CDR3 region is CASSLARGRAGNTIYF. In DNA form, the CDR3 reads TGTGCCAGCAGTTTAGCGCGAGGCAGGGCTGGAAACACCATATATTTT.

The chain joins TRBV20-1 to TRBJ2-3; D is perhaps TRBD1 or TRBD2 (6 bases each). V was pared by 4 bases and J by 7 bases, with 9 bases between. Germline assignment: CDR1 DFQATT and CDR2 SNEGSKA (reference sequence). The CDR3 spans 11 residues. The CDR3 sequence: CSAIGGNTQYF. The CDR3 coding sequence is TGCAGTGCTATAGGGGGGAATACGCAGTATTTT.

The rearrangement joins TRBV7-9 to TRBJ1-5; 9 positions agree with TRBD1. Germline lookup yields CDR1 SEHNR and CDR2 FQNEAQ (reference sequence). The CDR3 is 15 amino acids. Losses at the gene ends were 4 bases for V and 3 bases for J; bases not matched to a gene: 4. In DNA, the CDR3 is TGTGCCAGCAGCTCGGGACAGGGTATCAATCAGCCCCAGCATTTT. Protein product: CASSSGQGINQPQHF. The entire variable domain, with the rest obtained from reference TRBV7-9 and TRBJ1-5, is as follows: DTGVSQNPRHKITKRGQNVTFRCDPISEHNRLYWYRQTLGQGPEFLTYFQNEAQLEKSRLLSDRFSAERPKGSFSTLEIQRTEQGDSAMYLCASSSGQGINQPQHFGDGTRLSIL.

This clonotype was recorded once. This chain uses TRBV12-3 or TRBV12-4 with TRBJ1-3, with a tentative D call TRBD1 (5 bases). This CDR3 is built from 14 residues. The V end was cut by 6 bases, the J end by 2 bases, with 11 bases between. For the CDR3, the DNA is TGTGCCAGCAGCCTGGGGGTTGCTGGAAACACCATATATTTT. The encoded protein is CASSLGVAGNTIYF.